Below are 2 T cell receptor beta chains sequenced from a single sample in a study of OX40 agonist ivuxolimab in advanced cancers. TCRdb's table, derived via immunoSEQ multiplex PCR, lists solely in-frame clones and lacks some. The table lists tens of thousands of clones, around 93% of them singletons. The material was CD4+ or CD8+ T cells sorted from blood, obtained in a trial of the OX40 agonist ivuxolimab. These receptors all stem from an adult with an advanced solid tumor such as melanoma, head and neck, liver or kidney cancer.

The chain employs TRBV5-5 and TRBJ1-5, with 11 nucleotides matching TRBD1. Germline V gene lookup returns CDR1 SGHKS and CDR2 YYEKEE (reference sequence). CDR3 length: 15 residues. Trimming took 3 bases from V and 7 from J; bases not matched to a gene: 6. CDR3 bases: TGTGCCAGCAGCTGGACAGGGGGCGCGGGACAGCCCCAGCATTTT. Residues: CASSWTGGAGQPQHF.

The chain uses TRBV7-9 and TRBJ2-3; the D is unclear. Germline values: CDR1 SEHNR, CDR2 FQNEAQ (reference sequence). Trimming cost V 3 bases and J 2 bases, with 6 bases left between them. The CDR3 runs 13 residues. The CDR3 loop reads CASSFGVTDTQYF. The CDR3 DNA is TGTGCCAGCAGCTTTGGGGTCACAGATACGCAGTATTTT.